This entry features one T cell receptor (beta chain) sequence. Its antigen remains unidentified. No much larger clone is present one base from it, and per-base qualities are unavailable. The data stem from a study of T cell responses to AZD1222 COVID-19 vaccine (dated by TCRdb to about 2021). For the wider study: TCR sequencing covered over 230 trial participants: some 210 given two doses of AZD1222 and 26 given two doses of MenACWY control vaccine. Trial participants were enrolled by age into subgroups of 18-55, 56-69 and 70-plus years, and around 150, 28 and 57 TCR-sequenced participants, respectively, were included in these subgroups. Study-wide conclusions, independent of this receptor: Spike-specific TCR breadth and depth rose significantly after two AZD1222 doses compared with day 0 and with MenACWY recipients. Reportedly, close to half of the unique spike-specific TCRs recognized epitopes lying outside the regions that are mutated in the B.1.351 and B.1.1.7 variants. The 56-69-year group was small, and its depth increase did not reach significance, likely because of low power. Participants were mostly white British, with more females than males. The authors suggested clonal diversity may have been underestimated. Conclusions about previously exposed vaccinees were limited because only a handful of AZD1222 recipients were SARS-CoV-2 seropositive at baseline. Vaccine-associated CD4 TCRs spanned the whole spike protein, with dominant responses in regions 160-218 and 743-854. Because no samples from the day 14 peak response were available, repertoires could be characterized only after the peak T cell response.

This sample's time point label indicates: about 28 days (+/-7) after the second vaccine dose. The sample's treatment or condition label, decoded: meningococcal conjugate vaccine given as trial control. The vaccinee samples were drawn from two UK trials, COV001 and COV002, one of which was a single-blind randomized controlled phase 2/3 trial testing AZD1222 (ChAdOx1 nCoV-19) in healthy adults. Trial participant PBMC samples were collected at day 0 and day 28 after the second dose for TCRbeta chain sequencing. The CDR3 regions of human TCRbeta chains were analyzed by immunosequencing. Per the source publication's procedure: TCRs in the repertoires were matched against a reference library of SARS-CoV-2-specific TCRs that had been generated with the MIRA antigen-specificity platform. Breadth meant the fraction of unique TCRs that were SARS-CoV-2-associated, whereas depth meant the fraction of total T cells that were SARS-CoV-2-associated. Using the MIRA data, every spike-specific TCR was mapped to the spike region that the TCR reacted to and assigned to either a CD4 or a CD8 class. Log10-transformed breadth and depth values were compared by one-way ANOVA with Sidak's multiple comparisons tests. The table comes from immuneACCESS by way of TCRdb, which keeps in-frame sequences with V and J called. Part of the clones is missing from these tables; in studies checked, under half for an unresolved V gene and the rest for unknown reasons. The DNA gave D and trimming, while V, J and clone size come from that table. This sample lists around 220,000 clones; around 94% were detected once. The ten largest clones capture around 1.8% of the sample.

V drops 1 base and J drops 4 bases, leaving 10 bases in between. Inclusive of the bounding cysteine and phenylalanine, the CDR3 is 14 residues long. The entry retains the CDR3 DNA only, 42 bases that are in frame from base 1. According to the germline V gene, CDR1 reads MGHRA and CDR2 reads YSYEKL. This material consisted of peripheral blood, taken 28 days after the second dose of the MenACWY control vaccine. Recombination joined TRBV4-1 with TRBJ1-2; TRBD1 could be the D gene, as 6 bases match. The sequence derives from an adult who received the MenACWY meningococcal vaccine as a control. The CDR3 corresponds to CASSQAWTVYGYTF. The sequenced DNA: TGCGCCAGCAGCCAAGCATGGACAGTCTATGGCTACACCTTC.